The clone carrying this T cell receptor (beta chain) has a handful of counts. Antigen unknown. From the 5' RACE reads, TCRdb called clonotypes with MiXCR, one entry per CDR3 protein. The sample contains some 350,000 distinct CDR3 sequences, over 10% of which appear only once. Trimming removed 7 bases from V and 7 bases from J, with 25 bases in between. The CDR3 totals 16 residues. Germline assignment: CDR1 SGHTA and CDR2 FQGNSA. The record originates from a study of T-cell memory formation after mild COVID-19. Study-wide background: There were largely donor-specific TCR clusters.

Study-wide findings and caveats: Clones from the second wave (peaking day 37) had unconfirmed SARS-CoV-2 specificity. Shrinking CD4+ clones resided mostly in CM and EM, and CD8+ ones in EMRA.

The TCR comes from a man younger than 30 who had mild COVID-19 (a few samples of this study predate the infection). Cell type and time point are not known. This chain links TRBV7-2 with TRBJ2-5; the D gene could be TRBD1 or TRBD2 (5 bases each). Sequencing input: PBMCs or a T cell subset sorted from them (not recorded which). The CDR3 here is CASNNYGGTGLRTQYF. The CDR3 DNA reads as TGTGCCAGCAACAACTACGGTGGGACCGGCCTGCGGACCCAGTACTTC. Using reference TRBV7-2 and TRBJ2-5 for the parts outside the CDR3, the full variable domain is GAGVSQSPSNKVTEKGKDVELRCDPISGHTALYWYRQSLGQGLEFLIYFQGNSAPDKSGLPSDRFSAERTGGSVSTLTIQRTQQEDSAVYLCASNNYGGTGLRTQYFGPGTRLLVL.